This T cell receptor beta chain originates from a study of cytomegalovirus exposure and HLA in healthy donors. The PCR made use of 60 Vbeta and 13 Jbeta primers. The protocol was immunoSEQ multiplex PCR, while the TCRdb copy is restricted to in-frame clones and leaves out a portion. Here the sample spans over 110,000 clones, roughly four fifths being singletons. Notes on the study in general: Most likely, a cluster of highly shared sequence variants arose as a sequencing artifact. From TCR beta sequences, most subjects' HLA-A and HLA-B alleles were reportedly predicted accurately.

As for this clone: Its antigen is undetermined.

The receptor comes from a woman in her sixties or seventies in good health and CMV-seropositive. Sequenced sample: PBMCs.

The CDR3 region has the DNA TGTGCCTCCCGGGGACAGGGTGTCGATACGCAGTATTTT. This encodes CASRGQGVDTQYF. The V and J genes are TRBV6-5 and TRBJ2-3, with 9 bases lining up with TRBD1. The CDR3 sequence is 13 residues long. Trimming removed 11 bases from V and 6 bases from J; junction bases left unmatched: 9. Germline assignment: CDR1 MNHEY and CDR2 SVGAGI.